These 10 T cell receptor beta chains originate from one sample sequenced in a study of T cells in Graves' hyperthyroidism and ophthalmopathy. It was RNA transcripts that yielded the amplified TCR beta CDR3 regions. The HTBI primer set served for first-round RT-PCR of the TCR CDR3. Each CDR3 protein gets one entry after TCRdb re-called the multiplex PCR reads with MiXCR. The sample has about 290,000 distinct CDR3 sequences, less than 15% seen once. The source material was blood. These receptors originate from a woman aged 25 to 39 with Graves' hyperthyroidism that later progressed to Graves' ophthalmopathy.

In this sample, this clonotype turned up many times. The chain employs TRBV7-9 and TRBJ2-1; D remains unclear. The germline V gene has CDR1 SEHNR and CDR2 FQNEAQ (reference sequence). V shed 1 base and J shed 7 bases, with 17 bases lying between them. This CDR3 is 16 amino acids long. CDR3 amino acids: CASSLVGATSWNEQFF. The CDR3 DNA reads TGTGCCAGCAGCTTAGTCGGCGCAACCTCTTGGAATGAGCAGTTCTTC.

This clonotype was detected ten times or more. The chain employs TRBV6-1 and TRBJ2-1, with 7 bases aligning to TRBD1. The CDR3 has 14 amino acids. With 4 bases clipped from V and 6 bases from J, the junction kept 6 bases outside the gene matches. Germline lookup yields CDR1 MNHNS and CDR2 SASEGT. DNA for the CDR3: TGTGCCAGCAGTGTAATGACAGGGTCCAATGAGCAGTTCTTC. Its translation: CASSVMTGSNEQFF.

This clonotype was counted ten times or more. The gene calls are TRBV7-9 and TRBJ1-3; no clear D. The germline V gene has CDR1 SEHNR and CDR2 FQNEAQ (reference sequence). Trimming left V 7 bases short and J 1 base short, with 11 bases between. The CDR3 is 14 residues long. The CDR3 nucleotides read TGTGCCAGCAACTCAGTTGCTTCTGGAAACACCATATATTTT. Translation: CASNSVASGNTIYF.

This clonotype showed up many times. The chain is built from TRBV28 and TRBJ2-7; D is unresolved. Germline V CDR1 and CDR2: MDHEN, SYDVKM. The CDR3 is made up of 14 amino acids. Trimming cost V 8 bases and J 2 bases, with 16 bases left between them. CDR3 DNA sequence: TGTGCCAGCTCCTGGGAAGGGTCCGCCTACGAGCAGTACTTC. This encodes CASSWEGSAYEQYF.

There are many counts of this clonotype. The chain joins TRBV20-1 to TRBJ1-5; TRBD1 matches at 7 bases. The junction had 14 bases not matched to a gene; V was cut back by 6 bases and J by 6 bases. This CDR3 contains 15 residues. Germline values: CDR1 DFQATT, CDR2 SNEGSKA (reference sequence). As DNA, the CDR3 is TGCAGTGCAGCCGACAGGGATGTAGCGAGTCAGCCCCAGCATTTT. Protein sequence: CSAADRDVASQPQHF.

This clonotype was seen more than once but under ten times. This sequence joins TRBV9 and TRBJ1-1; a possible D gene is TRBD1 (5 bases). CDR1 is SGDLS, CDR2 YYNGEE, per germline. V lost 4 bases and J lost 1, with 17 bases in between. The CDR3 contains 16 residues. CDR3 nucleotides: TGTGCCAGCAGCTCCACGGGGGTTTGGGGGAACACTGAAGCTTTCTTT. Protein product: CASSSTGVWGNTEAFF.

The sample holds a few counts of this clonotype. In DNA, the CDR3 is TGTGCCAGCAGAGGGGGGGGGGCTATGAAGGAGCAGTTCTTC. Protein sequence: CASRGGGAMKEQFF. The V call is TRBV6-2 or TRBV6-3, the J call TRBJ2-1; tentative D call: TRBD2 (7 bases). The germline V gene has CDR1 MNHEY and CDR2 SVGEGT. The CDR3 runs to 14 residues. V lost 6 bases to trimming and J lost 10 bases, with 19 bases between them.

This clonotype showed up many times. The V call is TRBV28, the J call TRBJ1-5, with D tentatively TRBD1 (6 bases). This CDR3 contains 20 residues. CDR1 is MDHEN and CDR2 is SYDVKM in the germline V gene. V lost 5 bases, J lost 0 bases, and 26 bases lay in between. For the CDR3, the DNA is TGTGCCAGCAGTAAAATACCGACCGGACAGCACCTATATAGCAATCAGCCCCAGCATTTT. Translated, it gives CASSKIPTGQHLYSNQPQHF. Using reference TRBV28 and TRBJ1-5 for the parts outside the CDR3, the full variable domain is DVKVTQSSRYLVKRTGEKVFLECVQDMDHENMFWYRQDPGLGLRLIYFSYDVKMKEKGDIPEGYSVSREKKERFSLILESASTNQTSMYLCASSKIPTGQHLYSNQPQHFGDGTRLSIL.

This clonotype was seen many times. This chain uses TRBV28 with TRBJ1-4; D is unresolved. This CDR3 is 11 amino acids long. The V end was cut by 6 bases, the J end by 7 bases, with 6 bases between. Germline V lookup: CDR1 MDHEN, CDR2 SYDVKM. The CDR3 bases are TGTGCCAGCAGGAGAAGTGAAAAACTGTTTTTT. Residues: CASRRSEKLFF.

This clonotype came up many times. The chain recombines TRBV28 with TRBJ2-7, with 8 bases matching TRBD2. Trimming took 3 bases from V and 0 from J; bases not matched to a gene: 4. The CDR3 has 15 amino acids. Germline CDR1 MDHEN, CDR2 SYDVKM. The DNA of the CDR3 is TGTGCCAGCAGTTTGATAGCGGGGAGCTCCTACGAGCAGTACTTC. The encoded protein is CASSLIAGSSYEQYF.